The clone carrying this T cell receptor (beta chain) has a handful of counts. This specimen belongs to a study of cytomegalovirus exposure and HLA in healthy donors. Germline CDR1 SGHTA, CDR2 FQGNSA. CDR3 length equals 13 residues. Trimming shortened V by 6 bases and J by 8 bases, and 14 bases separated the two germline ends. With 60 Vbeta and 13 Jbeta primers, the PCR was carried out. TCRdb's table, derived via immunoSEQ multiplex PCR, lists solely in-frame clones and lacks some. The sample lists roughly 120,000 clones; about two thirds were seen once. The sequence derives from a man aged 25-45 years in good health and CMV-seropositive. Sequenced: PBMCs. The chain uses TRBV7-2 and TRBJ2-1; tentative D call: TRBD1 (6 bases). CDR3: CASRFTGSDEQFF. Written as DNA, the CDR3 is TGTGCCAGCAGGTTCACAGGGAGTGATGAGCAGTTCTTC.